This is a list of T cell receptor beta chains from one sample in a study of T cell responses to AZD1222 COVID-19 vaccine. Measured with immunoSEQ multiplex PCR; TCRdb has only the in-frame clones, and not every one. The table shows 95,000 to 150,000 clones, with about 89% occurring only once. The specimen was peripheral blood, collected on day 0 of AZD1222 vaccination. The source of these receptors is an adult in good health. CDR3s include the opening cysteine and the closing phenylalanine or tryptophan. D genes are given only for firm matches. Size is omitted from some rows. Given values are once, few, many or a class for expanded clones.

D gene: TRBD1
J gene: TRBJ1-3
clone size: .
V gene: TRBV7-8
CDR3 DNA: TGTGCCAGCAGCTTTGTGGGACAGGGGCTAGGAAACACCATATATTTT
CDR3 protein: CASSFVGQGLGNTIYF

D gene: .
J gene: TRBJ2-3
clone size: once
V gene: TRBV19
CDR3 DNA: TGTGCCTCAGGCATGAGCCGTTACGACGGAGATACGCAGTATTTT
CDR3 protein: CASGMSRYDGDTQYF

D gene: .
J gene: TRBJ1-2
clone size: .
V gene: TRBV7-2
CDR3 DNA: TGTGCCAGCAGCCCCCGTGTAGCTCAAGGCTACACCTTC
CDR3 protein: CASSPRVAQGYTF

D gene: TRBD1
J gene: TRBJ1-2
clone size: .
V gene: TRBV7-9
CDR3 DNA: TGTGCCAGCAGCTTACCGAATGGCAGGGGGCTTTCGGGTTACTATGGCTACACCTTC
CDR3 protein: CASSLPNGRGLSGYYGYTF

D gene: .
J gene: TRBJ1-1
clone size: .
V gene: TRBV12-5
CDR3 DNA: TGTGCTAGTGGTTTTTCCATCTATCTGGCGCTACGGAACACTGAAGCTTTCTTT
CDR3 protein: CASGFSIYLALRNTEAFF

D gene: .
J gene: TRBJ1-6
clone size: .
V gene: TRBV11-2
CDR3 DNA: TGTGCCAGCAGCCTCGCGGGCAGGGGTGCTCGGGGGGTTTCACCCCTCCACTTT
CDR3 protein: CASSLAGRGARGVSPLHF

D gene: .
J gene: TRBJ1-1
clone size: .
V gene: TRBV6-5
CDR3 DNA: TGTGCCAGCAGTTCTAAGCCCCCGAACACTGAAGCTTTCTTT
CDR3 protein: CASSSKPPNTEAFF

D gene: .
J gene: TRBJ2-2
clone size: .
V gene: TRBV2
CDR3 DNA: TGTGCCAGCACTTTGGAGGGCACGGTGAACACCGGGGAGCTGTTTTTT
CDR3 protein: CASTLEGTVNTGELFF

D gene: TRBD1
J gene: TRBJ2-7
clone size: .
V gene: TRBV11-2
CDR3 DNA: TGTGCCAGCAGCCCTCCCCCGGGACAGGGGCGCTACGAGCAGTACTTC
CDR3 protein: CASSPPPGQGRYEQYF

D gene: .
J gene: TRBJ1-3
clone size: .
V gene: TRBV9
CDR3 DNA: TGTGCCAGCAGCGGAATACGACAAGGCTCCAAATATTTT
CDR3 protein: CASSGIRQGSKYF

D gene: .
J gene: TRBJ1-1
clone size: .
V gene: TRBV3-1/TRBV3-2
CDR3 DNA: TGTGCCAGCAGCCAAGATCCCATAGGGGGCACTGAAGCTTTCTTT
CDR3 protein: CASSQDPIGGTEAFF

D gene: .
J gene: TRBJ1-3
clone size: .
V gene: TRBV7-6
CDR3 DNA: TGTGCCAGCAGCTTATCATCAGGGTCCCACTCTGGAAACACCATATATTTT
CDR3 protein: CASSLSSGSHSGNTIYF

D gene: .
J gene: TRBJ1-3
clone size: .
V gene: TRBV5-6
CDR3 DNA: TGTGCCAGCAGCTTGACTCAGGGGAACACCATATATTTT
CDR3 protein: CASSLTQGNTIYF

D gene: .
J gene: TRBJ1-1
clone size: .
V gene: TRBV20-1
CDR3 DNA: TGCAGTGCTAGTCTTAAAAGGACGGGTACTGAAGCTTTCTTT
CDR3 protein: CSASLKRTGTEAFF

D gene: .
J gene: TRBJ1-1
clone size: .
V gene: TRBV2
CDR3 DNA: TGTGCCAGCAGTGAGCTGGTGATGAACACTGAAGCTTTCTTT
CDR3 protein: CASSELVMNTEAFF

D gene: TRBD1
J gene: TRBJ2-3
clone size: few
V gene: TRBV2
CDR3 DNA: TGTGCCAGCAGTGAAAGGGGGGACAGGCCTATCACAGATACGCAGTATTTT
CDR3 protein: CASSERGDRPITDTQYF

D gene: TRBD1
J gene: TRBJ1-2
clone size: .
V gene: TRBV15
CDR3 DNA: TGTGCCACCAGCAGAGATCCCCCTTTTGCAACAGGGGAGCGTGGCTACACCTTC
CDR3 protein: CATSRDPPFATGERGYTF

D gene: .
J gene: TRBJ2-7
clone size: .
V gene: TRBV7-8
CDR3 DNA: TGTGCCAGCAGCTTAGCTGCTAGCACCTACGAGCAGTACTTC
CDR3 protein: CASSLAASTYEQYF

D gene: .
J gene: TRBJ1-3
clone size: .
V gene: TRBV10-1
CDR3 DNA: TGCGCCAGCAGCGCTTACGCTGGAAACACCATATATTTT
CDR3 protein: CASSAYAGNTIYF

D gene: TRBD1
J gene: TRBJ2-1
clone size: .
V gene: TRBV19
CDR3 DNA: TGTGCCAGTAGCCTCCGGGACAGGGCACTCGATGAGCAGTTCTTC
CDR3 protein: CASSLRDRALDEQFF

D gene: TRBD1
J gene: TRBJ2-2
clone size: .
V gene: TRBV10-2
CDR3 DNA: TGCGCCAGCAACCTAAGGGACAGAAACACCGGGGAGCTGTTTTTT
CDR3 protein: CASNLRDRNTGELFF

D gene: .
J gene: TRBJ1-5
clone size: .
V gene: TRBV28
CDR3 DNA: TGTGCCAGCAGCCAGATGGGTAGCAATCAGCCCCAGCATTTT
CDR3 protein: CASSQMGSNQPQHF

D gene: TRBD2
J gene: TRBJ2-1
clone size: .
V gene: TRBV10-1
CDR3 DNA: TGCGCCAGCAAAGATGGACTAGCGGGAGGACCCCGGAACAATGAGCAGTTCTTC
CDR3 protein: CASKDGLAGGPRNNEQFF

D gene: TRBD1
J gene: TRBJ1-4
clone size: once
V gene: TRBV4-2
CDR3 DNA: TGTGCCAGCAGCCAGGGGACAGGCGTTGAAAAACTGTTTTTT
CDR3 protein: CASSQGTGVEKLFF

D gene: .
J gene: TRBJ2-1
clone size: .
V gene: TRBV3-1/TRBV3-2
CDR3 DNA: TGTGCCAGCAGCCGCCGGGGCGTTGAGCAGTTCTTC
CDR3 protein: CASSRRGVEQFF

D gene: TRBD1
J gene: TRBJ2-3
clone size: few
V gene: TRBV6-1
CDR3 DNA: TGTGCCAGCAGTGAAGGGACAGGGGGCGCAGATACGCAGTATTTT
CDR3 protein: CASSEGTGGADTQYF

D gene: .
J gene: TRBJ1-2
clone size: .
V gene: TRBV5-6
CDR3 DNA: TGTGCCAGCAGCTTGACCAGGACGACCCGCTACACCTTC
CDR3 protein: CASSLTRTTRYTF

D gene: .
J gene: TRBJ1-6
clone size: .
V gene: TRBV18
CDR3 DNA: TGTGCCAGCTCACCGAACAGGGACACGCCACCCCTCCACTTT
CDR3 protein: CASSPNRDTPPLHF

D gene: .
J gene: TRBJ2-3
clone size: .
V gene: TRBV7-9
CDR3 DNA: TGTGCCAGCCCACCTGAAAAGGGAAGCACAGATACGCAGTATTTT
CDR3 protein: CASPPEKGSTDTQYF

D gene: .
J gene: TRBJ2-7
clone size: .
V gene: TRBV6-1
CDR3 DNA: TGTGCCAGCAGTGAATTCAGGGTGGACGAGCAGTACTTC
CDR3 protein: CASSEFRVDEQYF

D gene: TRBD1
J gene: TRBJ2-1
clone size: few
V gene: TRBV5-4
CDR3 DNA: TGTGCCAGCAGCTTGGAGGGACAGAAGACTAATGAGCAGTTCTTC
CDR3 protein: CASSLEGQKTNEQFF

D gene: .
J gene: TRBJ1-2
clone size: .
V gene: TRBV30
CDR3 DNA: TGTGCCTACGGGCGACAGGTCAGCCGGGATGGCTACACCTTC
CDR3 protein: CAYGRQVSRDGYTF

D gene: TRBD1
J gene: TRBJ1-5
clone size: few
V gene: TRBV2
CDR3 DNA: TGTGCCAGCACTCAGGGGGCTTGGCAGCCCCAGCATTTT
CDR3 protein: CASTQGAWQPQHF

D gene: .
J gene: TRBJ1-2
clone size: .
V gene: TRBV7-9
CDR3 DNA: TGTGCCAGCAGCTTTTTACAGGGAGAGAGGATGGTGTATGGCTACACCTTC
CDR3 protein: CASSFLQGERMVYGYTF

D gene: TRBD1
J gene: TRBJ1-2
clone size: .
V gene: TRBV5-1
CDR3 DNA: TGCGCCAGCAGATGGGGACAGGGAGACTACACCTTC
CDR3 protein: CASRWGQGDYTF

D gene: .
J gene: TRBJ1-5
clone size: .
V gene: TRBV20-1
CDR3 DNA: TGCAGTGCTACCGCGCAGGGGCCCCAGCATTTT
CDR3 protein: CSATAQGPQHF

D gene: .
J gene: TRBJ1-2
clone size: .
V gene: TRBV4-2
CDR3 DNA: TGTGCCAGCAGCCAAGATTTAAACGGTCTTATCTATGGCTACACCTTC
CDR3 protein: CASSQDLNGLIYGYTF

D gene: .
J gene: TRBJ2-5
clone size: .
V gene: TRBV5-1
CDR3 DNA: TGCGCCAGCAGCTTGGGCGCTAGTCAAGAGACCCAGTACTTC
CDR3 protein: CASSLGASQETQYF

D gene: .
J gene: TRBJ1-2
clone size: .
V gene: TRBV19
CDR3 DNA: TGTGCCAGTAGGACCAGGGTCGGAGGCTACACCTTC
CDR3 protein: CASRTRVGGYTF

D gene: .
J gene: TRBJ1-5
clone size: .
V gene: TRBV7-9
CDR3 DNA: TGTGCCAGCAGCCCCGACGGGGCAAATAGCAATCAGCCCCAGCATTTT
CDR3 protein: CASSPDGANSNQPQHF

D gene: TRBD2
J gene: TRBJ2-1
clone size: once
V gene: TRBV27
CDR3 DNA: TGTGCCAGCAGTTTTGCCGTTCTTCAGCGGGAGGGGTACAATGAGCAGTTCTTC
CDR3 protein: CASSFAVLQREGYNEQFF

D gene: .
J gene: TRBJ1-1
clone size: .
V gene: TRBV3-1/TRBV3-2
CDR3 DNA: TGTGCCAGCAGCCAATGGCCACAGAGTGAAGCTTTCTTT
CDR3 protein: CASSQWPQSEAFF

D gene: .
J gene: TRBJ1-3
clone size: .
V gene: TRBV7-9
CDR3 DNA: TGTGCCAGCAGCCCAGAATTACAGGGTTCTGGAAACACCATATATTTT
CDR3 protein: CASSPELQGSGNTIYF

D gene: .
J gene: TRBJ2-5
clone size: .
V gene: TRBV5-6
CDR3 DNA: TGTGCCAGCAGCCGGGGCCAAGAGACCCAGTACTTC
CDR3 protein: CASSRGQETQYF

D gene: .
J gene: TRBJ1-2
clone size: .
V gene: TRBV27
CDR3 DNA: TGTGCCAGCACCATATCGCCGGGACTGGAAGCTTTCTACACCTTC
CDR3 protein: CASTISPGLEAFYTF

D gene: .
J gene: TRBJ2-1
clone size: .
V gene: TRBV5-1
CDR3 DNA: TGCGCCAGCAGCTTGAGGGACTCTTTAACGGGGAATGAGCAGTTCTTC
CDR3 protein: CASSLRDSLTGNEQFF

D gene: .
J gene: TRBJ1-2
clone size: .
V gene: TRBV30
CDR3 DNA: TGTGCCTGGTCCGGGCCTCAGGGCTATGGCTACACCTTC
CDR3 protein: CAWSGPQGYGYTF

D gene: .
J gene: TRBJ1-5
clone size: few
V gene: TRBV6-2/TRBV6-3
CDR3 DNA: TGTGCCAGCAGTGACCTACCCTTACACAATCAGCCCCAGCATTTT
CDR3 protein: CASSDLPLHNQPQHF

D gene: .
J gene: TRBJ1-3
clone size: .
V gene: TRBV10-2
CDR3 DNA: TGCGCCAGCAGTGCGGCGGGCTCTGGAAACACCATATATTTT
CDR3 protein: CASSAAGSGNTIYF

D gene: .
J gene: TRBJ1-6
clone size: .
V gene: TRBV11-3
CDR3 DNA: TGTGCCAGCAGCCCATTTAGGTCCGACAGCGGGAGTTCACCCCTCCACTTT
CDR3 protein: CASSPFRSDSGSSPLHF

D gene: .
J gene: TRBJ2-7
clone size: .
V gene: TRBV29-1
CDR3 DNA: TGCAGCGTTCTACTAGGTTACAACGAGCAGTACTTC
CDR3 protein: CSVLLGYNEQYF

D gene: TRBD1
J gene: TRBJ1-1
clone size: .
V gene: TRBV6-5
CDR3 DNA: TGTGCCAGCATAACCCGGGACAGTTTTCGAGCTTTCTTT
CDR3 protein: CASITRDSFRAFF